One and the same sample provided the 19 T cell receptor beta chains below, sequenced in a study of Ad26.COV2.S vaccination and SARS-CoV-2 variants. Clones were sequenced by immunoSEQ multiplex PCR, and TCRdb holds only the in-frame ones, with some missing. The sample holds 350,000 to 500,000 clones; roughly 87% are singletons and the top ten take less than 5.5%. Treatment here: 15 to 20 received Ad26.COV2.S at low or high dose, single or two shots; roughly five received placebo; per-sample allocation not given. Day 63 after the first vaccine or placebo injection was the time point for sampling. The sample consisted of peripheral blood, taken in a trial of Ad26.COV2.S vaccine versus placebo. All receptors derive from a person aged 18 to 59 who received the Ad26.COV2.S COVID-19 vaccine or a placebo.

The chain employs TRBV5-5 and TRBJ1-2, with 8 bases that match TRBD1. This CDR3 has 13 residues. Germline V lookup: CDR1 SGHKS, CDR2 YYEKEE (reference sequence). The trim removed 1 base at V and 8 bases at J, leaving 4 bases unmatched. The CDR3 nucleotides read TGTGCCAGCAGCTTGACAGGGGGACTCGGCTACACCTTC. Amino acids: CASSLTGGLGYTF.

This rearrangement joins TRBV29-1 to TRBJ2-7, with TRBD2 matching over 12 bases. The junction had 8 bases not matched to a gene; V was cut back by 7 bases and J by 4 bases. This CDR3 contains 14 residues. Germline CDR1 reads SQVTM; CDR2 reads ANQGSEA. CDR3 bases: TGCAGCGCCCAGACTAGCGGGAGTGTTTACGAGCAGTACTTC. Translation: CSAQTSGSVYEQYF.

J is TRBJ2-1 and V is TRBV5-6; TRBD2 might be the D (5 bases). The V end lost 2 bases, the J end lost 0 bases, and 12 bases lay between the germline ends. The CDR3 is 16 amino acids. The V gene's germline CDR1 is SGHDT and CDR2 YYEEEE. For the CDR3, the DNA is TGTGCCAGCAGCTTCCCCCAGCGGACCTCCTACAATGAGCAGTTCTTC. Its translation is CASSFPQRTSYNEQFF.

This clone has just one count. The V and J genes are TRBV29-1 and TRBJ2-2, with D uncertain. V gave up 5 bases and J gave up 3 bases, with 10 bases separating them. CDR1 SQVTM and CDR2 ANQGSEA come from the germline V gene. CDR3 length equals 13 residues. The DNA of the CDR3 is TGCAGCGTTAAACCCACCTACACCGGGGAGCTGTTTTTT. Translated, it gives CSVKPTYTGELFF.

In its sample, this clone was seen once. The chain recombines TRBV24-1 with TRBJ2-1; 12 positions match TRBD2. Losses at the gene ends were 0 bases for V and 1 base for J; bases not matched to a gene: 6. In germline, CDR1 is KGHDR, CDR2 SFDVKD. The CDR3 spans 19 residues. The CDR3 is CATSDLKASGRESYNEQFF. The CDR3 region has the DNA TGTGCCACCAGTGATTTGAAAGCTAGCGGGAGGGAATCCTACAATGAGCAGTTCTTC.

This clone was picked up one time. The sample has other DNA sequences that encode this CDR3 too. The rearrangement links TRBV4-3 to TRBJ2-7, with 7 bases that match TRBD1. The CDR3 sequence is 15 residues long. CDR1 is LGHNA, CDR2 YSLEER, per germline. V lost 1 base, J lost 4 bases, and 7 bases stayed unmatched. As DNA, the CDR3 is TGCGCCAGCAGCCAAGGTTCGGGCAGGGGGTACGAGCAGTACTTC. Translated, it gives CASSQGSGRGYEQYF.

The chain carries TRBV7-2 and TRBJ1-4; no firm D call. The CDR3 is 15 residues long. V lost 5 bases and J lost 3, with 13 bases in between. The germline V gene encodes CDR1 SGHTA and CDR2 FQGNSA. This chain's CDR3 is CASSVRAWANEKLFF. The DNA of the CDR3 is TGTGCCAGCAGCGTCCGGGCATGGGCTAATGAAAAACTGTTTTTT.

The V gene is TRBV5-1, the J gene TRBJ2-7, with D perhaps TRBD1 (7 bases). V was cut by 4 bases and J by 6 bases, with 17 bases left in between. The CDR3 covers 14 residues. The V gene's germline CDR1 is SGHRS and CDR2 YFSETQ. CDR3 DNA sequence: TGCGCCAGCAGCCGCGGGGAAACAGGGGCCGAGCAGTACTTC. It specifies CASSRGETGAEQYF. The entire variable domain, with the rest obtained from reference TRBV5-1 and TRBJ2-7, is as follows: KAGVTQTPRYLIKTRGQQVTLSCSPISGHRSVSWYQQTPGQGLQFLFEYFSETQRNKGNFPGRFSGRQFSNSRSEMNVSTLELGDSALYLCASSRGETGAEQYFGPGTRLTVT.

DNA of the CDR3: TGTGCCAGCAGCTGGACTAGCGAGATCTACGAGCAGTACTTC. It specifies CASSWTSEIYEQYF. This chain links TRBV7-2 with TRBJ2-7; TRBD2 matches at 9 bases. Unmatched junction bases numbered 4, after V lost 4 bases and J lost 3 bases. CDR1 is SGHTA, CDR2 FQGNSA, per germline. The CDR3 extends over 14 amino acids.

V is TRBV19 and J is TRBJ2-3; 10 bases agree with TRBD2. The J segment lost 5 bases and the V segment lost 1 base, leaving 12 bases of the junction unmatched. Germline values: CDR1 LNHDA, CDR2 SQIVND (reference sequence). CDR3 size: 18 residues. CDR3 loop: CASSIAPGLAGVEDTQYF. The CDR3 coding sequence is TGTGCCAGTAGTATAGCCCCAGGGCTAGCGGGAGTTGAAGATACGCAGTATTTT.

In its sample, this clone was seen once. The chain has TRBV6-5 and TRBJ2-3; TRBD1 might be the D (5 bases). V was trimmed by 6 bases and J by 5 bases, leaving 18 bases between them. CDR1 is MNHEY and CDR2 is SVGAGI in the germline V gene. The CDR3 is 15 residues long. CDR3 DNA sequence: TGTGCCAGCAGGCCCGCCCCGGTACAGGTAGATACGCAGTATTTT. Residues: CASRPAPVQVDTQYF.

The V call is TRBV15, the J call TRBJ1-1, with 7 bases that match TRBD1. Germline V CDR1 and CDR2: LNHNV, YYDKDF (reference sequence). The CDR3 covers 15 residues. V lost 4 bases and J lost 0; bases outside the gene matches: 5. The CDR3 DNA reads TGTGCCACCAGCAAACCGGGACAGATGAACACTGAAGCTTTCTTT. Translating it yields CATSKPGQMNTEAFF. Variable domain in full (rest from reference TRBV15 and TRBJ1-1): DAMVIQNPRYQVTQFGKPVTLSCSQTLNHNVMYWYQQKSSQAPKLLFHYYDKDFNNEADTPDNFQSRRPNTSFCFLDIRSPGLGDTAMYLCATSKPGQMNTEAFFGQGTRLTVV.

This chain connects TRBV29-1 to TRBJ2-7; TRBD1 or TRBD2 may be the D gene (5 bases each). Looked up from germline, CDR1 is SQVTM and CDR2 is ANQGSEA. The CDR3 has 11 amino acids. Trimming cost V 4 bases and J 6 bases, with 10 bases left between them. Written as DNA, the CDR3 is TGCAGCGTTGGAGGGGATCGCGAGCAGTACTTC. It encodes CSVGGDREQYF.

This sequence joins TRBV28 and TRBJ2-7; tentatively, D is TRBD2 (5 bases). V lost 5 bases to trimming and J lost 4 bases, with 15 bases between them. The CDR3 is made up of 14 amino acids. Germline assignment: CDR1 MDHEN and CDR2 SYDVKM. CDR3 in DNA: TGTGCCAGCAGTCCCACTAGTATTCTGTACGAGCAGTACTTC. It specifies CASSPTSILYEQYF.

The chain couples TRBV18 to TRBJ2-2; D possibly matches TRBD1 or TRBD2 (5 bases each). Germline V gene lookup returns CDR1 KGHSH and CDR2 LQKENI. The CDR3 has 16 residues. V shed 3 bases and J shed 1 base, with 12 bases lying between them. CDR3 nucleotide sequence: TGTGCCAGCTCACCGGGACGCAGGATGAACACCGGGGAGCTGTTTTTT. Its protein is CASSPGRRMNTGELFF.

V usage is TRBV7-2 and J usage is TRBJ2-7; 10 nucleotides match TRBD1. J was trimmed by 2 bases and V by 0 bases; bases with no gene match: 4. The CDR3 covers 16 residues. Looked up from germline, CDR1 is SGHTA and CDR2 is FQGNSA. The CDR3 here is CASSLAQDRGTYEQYF. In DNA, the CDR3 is TGTGCCAGCAGCTTAGCGCAGGACAGGGGGACCTACGAGCAGTACTTC. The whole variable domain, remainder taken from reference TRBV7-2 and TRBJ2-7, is GAGVSQSPSNKVTEKGKDVELRCDPISGHTALYWYRQSLGQGLEFLIYFQGNSAPDKSGLPSDRFSAERTGGSVSTLTIQRTQQEDSAVYLCASSLAQDRGTYEQYFGPGTRLTVT.

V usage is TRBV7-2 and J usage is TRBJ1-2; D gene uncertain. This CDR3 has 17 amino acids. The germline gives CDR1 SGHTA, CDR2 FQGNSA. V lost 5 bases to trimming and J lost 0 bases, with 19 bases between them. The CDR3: CASSPEIGWGANYGYTF. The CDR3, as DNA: TGTGCCAGCAGCCCCGAAATCGGGTGGGGAGCTAACTATGGCTACACCTTC.

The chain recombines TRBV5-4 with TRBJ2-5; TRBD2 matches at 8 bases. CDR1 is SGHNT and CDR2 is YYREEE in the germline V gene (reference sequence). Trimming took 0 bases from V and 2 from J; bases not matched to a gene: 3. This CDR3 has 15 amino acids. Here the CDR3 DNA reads TGTGCCAGCAGCTTGGCGGGAGGGCCTCAAGAGACCCAGTACTTC. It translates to CASSLAGGPQETQYF.

The CDR3: CASSLAWPDTQYF. In DNA, the CDR3 is TGTGCCAGCAGCTTGGCCTGGCCAGATACGCAGTATTTT. The chain joins TRBV7-2 to TRBJ2-3; no reliable D call. The CDR3 covers 13 residues. From germline, CDR1 is SGHTA and CDR2 FQGNSA. The V gene lost 3 bases and the J gene lost 4 bases, with 8 bases spanning the gap.